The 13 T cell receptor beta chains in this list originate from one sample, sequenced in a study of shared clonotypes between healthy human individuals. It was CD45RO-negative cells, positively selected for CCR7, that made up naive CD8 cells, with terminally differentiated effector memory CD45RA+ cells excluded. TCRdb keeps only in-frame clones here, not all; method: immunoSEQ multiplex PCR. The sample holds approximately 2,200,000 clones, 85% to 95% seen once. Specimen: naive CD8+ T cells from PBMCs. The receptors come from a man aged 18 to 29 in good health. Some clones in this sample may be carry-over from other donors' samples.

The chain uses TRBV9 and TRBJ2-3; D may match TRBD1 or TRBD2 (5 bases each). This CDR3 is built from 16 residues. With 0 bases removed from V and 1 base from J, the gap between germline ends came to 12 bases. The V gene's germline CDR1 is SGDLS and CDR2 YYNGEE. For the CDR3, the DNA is TGTGCCAGCAGCGTAGAAGTCCTGGGGGGCACAGATACGCAGTATTTT. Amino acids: CASSVEVLGGTDTQYF.

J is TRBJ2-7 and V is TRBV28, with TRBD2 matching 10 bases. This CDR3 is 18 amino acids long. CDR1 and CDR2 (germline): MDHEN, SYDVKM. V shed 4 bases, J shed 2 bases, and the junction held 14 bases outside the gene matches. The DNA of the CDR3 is TGTGCCAGCAGTTCAGTCCGTCCTAGCGGGAGAGGCACCTACGAGCAGTACTTC. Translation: CASSSVRPSGRGTYEQYF.

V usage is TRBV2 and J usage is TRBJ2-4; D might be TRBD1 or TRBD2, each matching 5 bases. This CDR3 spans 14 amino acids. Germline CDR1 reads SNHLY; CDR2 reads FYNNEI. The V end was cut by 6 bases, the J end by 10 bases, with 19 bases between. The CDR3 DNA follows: TGTGCCAGCAGCGAGAGGGGTACTATACCTATTCAGTACTTC. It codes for CASSERGTIPIQYF.

In DNA form, the CDR3 reads TGTGCCAGCAAAATTAGCGGGAGCGGCTACGAGCAGTACTTC. This encodes CASKISGSGYEQYF. V and J are TRBV2 and TRBJ2-7; 9 bases are shared with TRBD2. The ends lost 7 bases at V and 3 bases at J; junction bases unmatched: 7. The CDR3 extends over 14 amino acids. Germline values: CDR1 SNHLY, CDR2 FYNNEI.

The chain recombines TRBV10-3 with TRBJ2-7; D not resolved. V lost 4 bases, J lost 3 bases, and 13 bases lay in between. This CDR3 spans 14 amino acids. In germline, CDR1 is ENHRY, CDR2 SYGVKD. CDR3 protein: CAISASDQIYEQYF. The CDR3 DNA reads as TGTGCCATCAGTGCTTCTGACCAAATCTACGAGCAGTACTTC.

The CDR3 here is CASSEALLSESTDTQYF. Written as DNA, the CDR3 is TGTGCCAGCAGTGAAGCGCTTCTTAGCGAGAGCACAGATACGCAGTATTTT. The genes are TRBV6-1 and TRBJ2-3; a possible D gene is TRBD2 (5 bases). Trimming cost V 0 bases and J 0 bases, with 13 bases left between them. The CDR3 spans 17 residues. Germline V CDR1 and CDR2: MNHNS, SASEGT.

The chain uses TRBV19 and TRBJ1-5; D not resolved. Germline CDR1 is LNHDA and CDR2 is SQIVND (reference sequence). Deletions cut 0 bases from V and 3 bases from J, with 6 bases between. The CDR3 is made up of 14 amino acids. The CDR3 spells CASSIDTNNQPQHF. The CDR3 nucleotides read TGTGCCAGTAGTATAGACACGAACAATCAGCCCCAGCATTTT.

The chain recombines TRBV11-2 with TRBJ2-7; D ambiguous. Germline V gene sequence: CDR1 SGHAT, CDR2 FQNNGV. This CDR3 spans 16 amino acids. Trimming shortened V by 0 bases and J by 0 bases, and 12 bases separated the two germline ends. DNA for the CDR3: TGTGCCAGCAGCTTAGATTTAACAGTAAGCTCCTACGAGCAGTACTTC. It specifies CASSLDLTVSSYEQYF.

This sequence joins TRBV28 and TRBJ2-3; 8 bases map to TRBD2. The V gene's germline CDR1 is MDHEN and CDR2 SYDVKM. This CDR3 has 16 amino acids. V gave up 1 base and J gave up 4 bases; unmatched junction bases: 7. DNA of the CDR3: TGTGCCAGCAGTTTATTTAAAGCGGGAGTCCCAGATACGCAGTATTTT. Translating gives CASSLFKAGVPDTQYF.

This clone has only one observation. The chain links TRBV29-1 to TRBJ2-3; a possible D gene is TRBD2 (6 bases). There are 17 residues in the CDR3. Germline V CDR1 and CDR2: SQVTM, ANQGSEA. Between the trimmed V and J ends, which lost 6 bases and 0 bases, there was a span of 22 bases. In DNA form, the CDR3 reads TGCAGCGTCGCCGGCGATTTATTCGGGGGAAGCACAGATACGCAGTATTTT. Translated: CSVAGDLFGGSTDTQYF.

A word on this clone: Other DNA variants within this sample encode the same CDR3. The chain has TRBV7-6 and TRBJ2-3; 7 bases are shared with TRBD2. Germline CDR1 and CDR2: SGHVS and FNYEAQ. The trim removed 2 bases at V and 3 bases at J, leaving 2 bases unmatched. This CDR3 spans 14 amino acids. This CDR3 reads CASSLLGGTDTQYF. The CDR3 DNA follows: TGTGCCAGCAGCTTATTGGGGGGGACAGATACGCAGTATTTT.

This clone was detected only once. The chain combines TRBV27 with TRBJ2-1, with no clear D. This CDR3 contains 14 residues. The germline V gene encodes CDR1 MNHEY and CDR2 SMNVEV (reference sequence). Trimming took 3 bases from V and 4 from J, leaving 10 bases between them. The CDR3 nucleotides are TGTGCCAGCAGTTTCGGGCTAGTGTACAATGAGCAGTTCTTC. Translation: CASSFGLVYNEQFF.

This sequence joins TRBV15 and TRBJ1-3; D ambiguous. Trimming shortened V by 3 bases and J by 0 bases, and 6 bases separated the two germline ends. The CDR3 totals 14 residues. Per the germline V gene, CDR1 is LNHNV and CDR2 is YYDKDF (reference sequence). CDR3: CATSSFGSGNTIYF. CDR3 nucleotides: TGTGCCACCAGCAGTTTCGGCTCTGGAAACACCATATATTTT.